These T cell receptor beta chains were read from a single sample in a study of shared clonotypes between healthy human individuals. Measured with immunoSEQ multiplex PCR; TCRdb has only the in-frame clones, and not every one. The sample has about 590,000 clones, less than 97% seen once. The sequencing input was naive CD8+ T cells sorted from blood. These receptor sequences come from a woman aged 25 to 39 in good health. Each CDR3 is given with its conserved first and last residue. The D gene is left open where the match is weak.

j_call: TRBJ1-2; v_call: TRBV2; d_call: -; cdr3_aa: CASSEGGLNYGYTF
j_call: TRBJ1-2; v_call: TRBV15; d_call: -; cdr3_aa: CATSRDGGQRGYTF
j_call: TRBJ2-7; v_call: TRBV28; d_call: -; cdr3_aa: CASRDSARYEQYF
j_call: TRBJ2-7; v_call: TRBV9; d_call: -; cdr3_aa: CASSSDSYEQYF
j_call: TRBJ2-4; v_call: TRBV11-2; d_call: -; cdr3_aa: CASSGTLAKNIQYF
j_call: TRBJ2-7; v_call: TRBV30; d_call: TRBD1; cdr3_aa: CAWSAGGGHEQYF
j_call: TRBJ2-7; v_call: TRBV18; d_call: -; cdr3_aa: CASSPPAVAYEQYF
j_call: TRBJ1-2; v_call: TRBV4-1; d_call: TRBD1; cdr3_aa: CASSQTWTGEGYGYTF
j_call: TRBJ1-1; v_call: TRBV27; d_call: -; cdr3_aa: CASRYSGKLREAFF
j_call: TRBJ2-7; v_call: TRBV10-2; d_call: -; cdr3_aa: CASSDIYEQYF
j_call: TRBJ1-1; v_call: TRBV10-2; d_call: -; cdr3_aa: CASSGTLGPVATEAFF
j_call: TRBJ2-5; v_call: TRBV14; d_call: TRBD1; cdr3_aa: CASSYGTGRQETQYF
j_call: TRBJ2-1; v_call: TRBV7-8; d_call: TRBD2; cdr3_aa: CASSLVGGRSNEQFF
j_call: TRBJ2-5; v_call: TRBV7-2; d_call: -; cdr3_aa: CASSLTGGYPVVETQYF
j_call: TRBJ1-1; v_call: TRBV19; d_call: -; cdr3_aa: CASQYSWGDTEAFF
j_call: TRBJ2-1; v_call: TRBV30; d_call: -; cdr3_aa: CAWSDSQRSEQFF
j_call: TRBJ1-5; v_call: TRBV28; d_call: TRBD1; cdr3_aa: CASSPGTGGFSNQPQHF
j_call: TRBJ1-2; v_call: TRBV19; d_call: -; cdr3_aa: CASSIEGAQGYGYTF
j_call: TRBJ2-1; v_call: TRBV6-1; d_call: TRBD2; cdr3_aa: CASSALAGADEQFF
j_call: TRBJ2-7; v_call: TRBV28; d_call: -; cdr3_aa: CASSNSGREQYF
j_call: -; v_call: TRBV10-1; d_call: TRBD2; cdr3_aa: CASSPGLAGATYEQYF
j_call: TRBJ2-3; v_call: TRBV4-1; d_call: TRBD2; cdr3_aa: CASSPRLAGNTDTQYF
j_call: TRBJ2-1; v_call: TRBV29-1; d_call: -; cdr3_aa: CSVELTYNEQFF
j_call: TRBJ1-3; v_call: TRBV15; d_call: -; cdr3_aa: CATSRYSTGGGGNTIYF
j_call: TRBJ2-2; v_call: TRBV28; d_call: -; cdr3_aa: CASSLSTGDDTGELFF
j_call: TRBJ2-5; v_call: TRBV9; d_call: TRBD2; cdr3_aa: CASSVSGLQETQYF
j_call: TRBJ2-7; v_call: TRBV6-5; d_call: -; cdr3_aa: CASSPLFSPGYEQYF
j_call: TRBJ2-5; v_call: TRBV9; d_call: -; cdr3_aa: CASSVGWNEETQYF